What follows describes a single T cell receptor (beta chain). The CDR3 totals 13 residues. Trimming removed 6 bases from V and 1 base from J, with 9 bases in between. Germline CDR1 is MDHEN and CDR2 is SYDVKM. This record belongs to a study of technical replicates of blood from several donors. Clones were sequenced by immunoSEQ multiplex PCR, and TCRdb holds only the in-frame ones, with some missing. Of about 70,000 clones in the sample, approximately 97% were seen once. This sequence originates from a human donor in good health. Sample: T cells isolated from PBMCs. The gene calls are TRBV28 and TRBJ1-1; D might be TRBD1 (5 bases). CDR3 DNA sequence: TGTGCCAGCAGCCATACAGGGAACACTGAAGCTTTCTTT. This translates into CASSHTGNTEAFF.